This entry lists 16 T cell receptor beta chains sequenced from one sample in a study of T cell responses to AZD1222 COVID-19 vaccine. Profiling relied on immunoSEQ multiplex PCR, and the TCRdb table lists in-frame clones only, not all of them. The sample lists around 130,000 clones, roughly 93% occurring once. The starting material was peripheral blood, obtained on day 0 of AZD1222 vaccination. The receptors here all came from an adult in good health.

This chain uses TRBV7-9 with TRBJ1-6; D gene uncertain. Trimming left V 3 bases short and J 6 bases short, with 9 bases between. CDR1 SEHNR and CDR2 FQNEAQ come from the germline V gene (reference sequence). The length of the CDR3 is 14 residues. CDR3 amino acids: CASSLGIRNSPLHF. The CDR3 DNA reads as TGTGCCAGCAGCTTGGGAATACGTAATTCACCCCTCCACTTT.

The chain employs TRBV2 and TRBJ2-1, with unresolved D. V lost 10 bases and J lost 10, with 14 bases in between. In germline, CDR1 is SNHLY, CDR2 FYNNEI. CDR3 length: 11 residues. CDR3 sequence reads: CATSVRNEQFF. CDR3 bases: TGTGCCACCTCGGTCCGGAACGAGCAGTTCTTC.

The rearrangement uses TRBV18 and TRBJ2-1; a possible D gene is TRBD1 (6 bases). V lost 2 bases and J lost 4, with 12 bases in between. The germline CDR1 and CDR2 sequences are KGHSH and LQKENI. This CDR3 spans 15 amino acids. CDR3 residues: CASSPGGGFYNEQFF. CDR3 in DNA: TGTGCCAGCTCACCAGGGGGCGGATTTTACAATGAGCAGTTCTTC.

As DNA, the CDR3 is TGTGCCAGCAGCCCCCCCGCGGGGCGAGATACGCAGTATTTT. Protein sequence: CASSPPAGRDTQYF. The chain uses TRBV28 and TRBJ2-3, with D perhaps matching TRBD2 (6 bases). Germline values: CDR1 MDHEN, CDR2 SYDVKM. The CDR3 extends over 14 amino acids. V was pared by 6 bases and J by 5 bases, with 15 bases between.

The genes are TRBV27 and TRBJ2-1; TRBD2 aligns across 8 bases. V lost 1 base, J lost 3 bases, and 2 bases stayed unmatched. Germline values: CDR1 MNHEY, CDR2 SMNVEV (reference sequence). This CDR3 region has 15 residues. The CDR3 sequence: CASSLLAGLYNEQFF. In DNA form, the CDR3 reads TGTGCCAGCAGTTTATTAGCGGGACTCTACAATGAGCAGTTCTTC.

The chain couples TRBV3-1 (or the pseudogene TRBV3-2) to TRBJ2-3; D is uncertain. The V end lost 0 bases, the J end lost 10 bases, and 11 bases lay between the germline ends. The germline CDR1 and CDR2 sequences are LGHDT and YNNKEL (reference sequence). The CDR3 length is 13 residues. The CDR3 protein is CASSQETPNPQYF. CDR3 bases: TGTGCCAGCAGCCAAGAAACGCCGAACCCGCAGTATTTT.

V and J are TRBV28 and TRBJ1-4; a possible D gene is TRBD1 (6 bases). The length of the CDR3 is 14 residues. Germline assignment: CDR1 MDHEN and CDR2 SYDVKM. Trimming removed 6 bases at V and 8 bases at J, with 16 bases between. CDR3 DNA: TGTGCCAGCAGCGAACAGGGTCCCGGGGAAAAACTGTTTTTT. It encodes CASSEQGPGEKLFF.

The CDR3 nucleotides read TGTGCCAGCAGCCCCAAATCCGGGTCCTTCCAAGAGACCCAGTACTTC. Translated: CASSPKSGSFQETQYF. The chain recombines TRBV7-6 with TRBJ2-5; no reliable D call. Germline CDR1 and CDR2: SGHVS and FNYEAQ. The length of the CDR3 is 16 residues. Trimming removed 5 bases from V and 1 base from J, with 17 bases in between.

The chain is built from TRBV27 and TRBJ1-2; D is unclear. Germline assignment: CDR1 MNHEY and CDR2 SMNVEV (reference sequence). This CDR3 comprises 14 residues. Trimming took 3 bases from V and 0 from J, leaving 8 bases between them. The CDR3 DNA reads TGTGCCAGCAGTTTCGACGGAGCTAACTATGGCTACACCTTC. Amino acids: CASSFDGANYGYTF.

This clone was seen once. This chain uses TRBV4-2 with TRBJ2-1; the D is unclear. V was cut by 0 bases and J by 3 bases, with 3 bases left in between. Germline-derived CDR1 and CDR2 are LGHNA and YNFKEQ. This CDR3 is 13 amino acids long. The CDR3 loop is CASSQELYNEQFF. CDR3 in DNA: TGTGCCAGCAGCCAAGAACTCTACAATGAGCAGTTCTTC.

The chain recombines TRBV6-5 with TRBJ1-1, with 9 nucleotides matching TRBD1. The germline gives CDR1 MNHEY, CDR2 SVGAGI. Germline trimming cut 6 bases from V and 10 bases from J; bases unmatched to any gene: 9. The CDR3 is 13 residues long. The CDR3 coding sequence is TGTGCCAGCAGCCATCGGGACAGGGAGGCAGCTTTCTTT. It specifies CASSHRDREAAFF.

This clone was seen just once. V is TRBV7-2 and J is TRBJ1-1; the D gene is possibly TRBD1 (6 bases). The germline V and J ends were trimmed by 3 bases and 11 bases, with 13 bases remaining between them. The germline V gene has CDR1 SGHTA and CDR2 FQGNSA. This CDR3 has 12 residues. CDR3 in amino acids: CASSLRGGGAFF. Here the CDR3 DNA reads TGTGCCAGCAGCTTGAGAGGGGGTGGGGCTTTCTTT.

The gene calls are TRBV2 and TRBJ2-3, with 10 bases that match TRBD2. This CDR3 comprises 17 residues. The V and J ends lost 2 bases and 2 bases, in that order; junction bases with no gene match: 7. CDR1 and CDR2 from the germline V gene are SNHLY and FYNNEI. For the CDR3, the DNA is TGTGCCAGCAGTGAAAACCCAGCGGGAGGGACCACAGATACGCAGTATTTT. Amino acids: CASSENPAGGTTDTQYF.

The genes are TRBV7-9 and TRBJ2-2; 8 nucleotides match TRBD2. The J segment lost 1 base and the V segment lost 5 bases, leaving 12 bases of the junction unmatched. Germline lookup yields CDR1 SEHNR and CDR2 FQNEAQ (reference sequence). This CDR3 is 18 amino acids long. In DNA, the CDR3 is TGTGCCAGCAGCCTTCCAGCCGGGAGGGGAAAGAACACCGGGGAGCTGTTTTTT. Translated: CASSLPAGRGKNTGELFF.

This chain uses TRBV3-1 (or the pseudogene TRBV3-2) with TRBJ2-3; D may be TRBD2 (5 bases). The CDR3 extends over 14 amino acids. CDR1 and CDR2 from the germline V gene are LGHDT and YNNKEL (reference sequence). Trimming shortened V by 2 bases and J by 4 bases, and 10 bases separated the two germline ends. The CDR3: CASSQTRLADTQYF. DNA for the CDR3: TGTGCCAGCAGCCAAACTAGGTTAGCAGATACGCAGTATTTT.

The chain employs TRBV30 and TRBJ2-3, with TRBD2 identical over 13 bases. Looked up from germline, CDR1 is GTSNPN and CDR2 is SVGIG (reference sequence). The CDR3 is made up of 15 amino acids. The junction had 6 bases not matched to a gene; V was cut back by 5 bases and J by 4 bases. The CDR3 loop reads CAWSTSGRIADTQYF. The CDR3 DNA is TGTGCCTGGTCGACTAGCGGGAGGATTGCAGATACGCAGTATTTT.